These 18 T cell receptor beta chains were sequenced from one sample in a study of shared clonotypes between healthy human individuals. Assay used: immunoSEQ multiplex PCR; TCRdb lists only in-frame clones, some missing. The sample consists of a few hundred thousand clones, roughly 84% of them appearing once. Sequenced material: memory CD8+ T cells sorted from blood. Subset here: CD45RO+ cells pooled with CCR7-negative TemRA cells. These receptors came from a man younger than 30 in good health.

A word on this clone: The identical CDR3 is also encoded by other nucleotide sequences in the sample. This sequence joins TRBV27 and TRBJ2-7; D may match TRBD1 or TRBD2 (7 bases each). The CDR3 covers 13 residues. Germline V gene sequence: CDR1 MNHEY, CDR2 SMNVEV (reference sequence). V was clipped by 2 bases and J by 4 bases, with 9 bases between them. The CDR3 sequence: CASSLQGGYEQYF. In nucleotides, the CDR3 is TGTGCCAGCAGTTTACAGGGGGGGTACGAGCAGTACTTC.

This clone has at least ten counts. The chain links TRBV6-5 to TRBJ2-7; either TRBD1 or TRBD2 may supply D (6 bases each). V lost 6 bases, J lost 4 bases, and 13 bases lay in between. This CDR3 contains 13 residues. Germline V lookup: CDR1 MNHEY, CDR2 SVGAGI. CDR3 region: CASSTRGRYEQYF. For the CDR3, the DNA is TGTGCCAGCAGCACCCGGGGGCGGTACGAGCAGTACTTC.

The chain joins TRBV27 to TRBJ1-1, with 7 bases aligning to TRBD1. The germline gives CDR1 MNHEY, CDR2 SMNVEV (reference sequence). There are 14 residues in the CDR3. V shed 7 bases, J shed 3 bases, and the junction held 8 bases outside the gene matches. CDR3 amino acids: CASTSRDRYTEAFF. CDR3 DNA sequence: TGTGCCAGCACCTCCCGGGACAGATACACTGAAGCTTTCTTT.

This clone was seen at least ten times. V gene TRBV30 combines with J gene TRBJ2-1; D may be TRBD1 or TRBD2 (5 bases each). Germline V CDR1 and CDR2: GTSNPN, SVGIG (reference sequence). V lost 4 bases to trimming and J lost 2 bases, with 15 bases between them. This CDR3 spans 15 amino acids. The CDR3, as DNA: TGTGCCTGGATTGACCCAGGGAGTCCCTACAATGAGCAGTTCTTC. It encodes CAWIDPGSPYNEQFF.

The J gene is TRBJ2-5, the V gene TRBV6-1, with TRBD1 as a possible D gene (5 bases). The CDR3 length is 15 residues. The germline gives CDR1 MNHNS, CDR2 SASEGT. Trimming pared 2 bases from V and 1 base from J, leaving 11 bases between. The CDR3, as DNA: TGTGCCAGCAGTGAATTTGGCCAGGGCCAAGAGACCCAGTACTTC. Translation: CASSEFGQGQETQYF.

The gene calls are TRBV7-6 and TRBJ2-7; maybe TRBD1 (6 bases). Looked up from germline, CDR1 is SGHVS and CDR2 is FNYEAQ. The V and J ends lost 5 bases and 1 base respectively, with 9 bases between them. The length of the CDR3 is 13 residues. The CDR3 protein is CASSKDSSYEQYF. The CDR3 DNA follows: TGTGCCAGCAGCAAGGACAGTTCCTACGAGCAGTACTTC.

This clone occurred a few times. This chain uses TRBV19 with TRBJ2-3, with D possibly being TRBD2 (6 bases). Germline-derived CDR1 and CDR2 are LNHDA and SQIVND (reference sequence). The CDR3 runs 15 residues. V was cut by 7 bases and J by 0 bases, with 14 bases left in between. CDR3 residues: CASNPIGGSTDTQYF. CDR3 DNA sequence: TGTGCCAGTAACCCCATCGGGGGAAGCACAGATACGCAGTATTTT.

V and J are TRBV5-6 and TRBJ2-1, with D perhaps TRBD1 or TRBD2 (5 bases each). The CDR3 sequence is 14 residues long. Germline V lookup: CDR1 SGHDT, CDR2 YYEEEE. Trimming pared 0 bases from V and 9 bases from J, leaving 13 bases between. CDR3 region: CASSLGLKRGEQFF. The CDR3 DNA follows: TGTGCCAGCAGCTTGGGGTTGAAGAGGGGTGAGCAGTTCTTC.

The chain is built from TRBV6-6 and TRBJ2-3, with 11 bases identical to TRBD1. CDR1 and CDR2 from the germline V gene are MNHNY and SVGAGI (reference sequence). V lost 2 bases and J lost 4; bases outside the gene matches: 2. The CDR3 has 15 amino acids. CDR3 sequence: CASSYGQGAPDTQYF. CDR3 DNA sequence: TGTGCCAGCAGTTACGGACAGGGGGCACCAGATACGCAGTATTTT.

This chain uses TRBV6-5 with TRBJ2-7; the D gene is possibly TRBD1 (5 bases). Trimming removed 0 bases from V and 4 bases from J, with 10 bases in between. The CDR3 is 14 amino acids. CDR1 MNHEY and CDR2 SVGAGI come from the germline V gene. In nucleotides, the CDR3 is TGTGCCAGCAGTTACTCTCAGGGTCAATACGAGCAGTACTTC. Its translation: CASSYSQGQYEQYF.

The gene calls are TRBV6-4 and TRBJ1-2, with D uncertain. This CDR3 is 13 amino acids long. With 6 bases removed from V and 5 bases from J, the gap between germline ends came to 13 bases. Germline V gene data show CDR1 as MRHNA and CDR2 as SNTAGT. This chain's CDR3 is CASSPPGDYGYTF. Written as DNA, the CDR3 is TGTGCCAGCAGCCCCCCCGGGGATTATGGCTACACCTTC.

This clone has more than one count but fewer than ten. Other DNA sequences in this sample translate to the same CDR3. The V and J genes are TRBV27 and TRBJ2-5; 8 bases fit TRBD2. This CDR3 comprises 14 residues. Germline trimming cut 5 bases from V and 5 bases from J; bases unmatched to any gene: 7. Germline CDR1 and CDR2: MNHEY and SMNVEV (reference sequence). CDR3 DNA sequence: TGTGCCAGCAGTCCGGGGACTAGGGGGGAGACCCAGTACTTC. This encodes CASSPGTRGETQYF.

J is TRBJ2-1 and V is TRBV5-6; 7 bases agree with TRBD2. V shed 5 bases and J 6 bases; nucleotides not matched to a gene: 11. CDR3 length: 15 amino acids. The germline CDR1 and CDR2 sequences are SGHDT and YYEEEE. The CDR3 DNA reads TGTGCCAGCAGTCAGAGAGGGGTAGCGGGCAATGAGCAGTTCTTC. It codes for CASSQRGVAGNEQFF.

V is TRBV4-3 and J is TRBJ1-1, with D unresolved. The germline gives CDR1 LGHNA, CDR2 YSLEER. The CDR3 contains 14 residues. Trimming removed 0 bases at V and 1 base at J, with 6 bases between. The CDR3 DNA reads TGCGCCAGCAGCCAAGAGGGCGAGAACACTGAAGCTTTCTTT. Translated: CASSQEGENTEAFF.

This sequence joins TRBV10-3 and TRBJ2-5, with D hard to call. This CDR3 contains 13 residues. Trimming removed 2 bases at V and 3 bases at J, with 7 bases between. The germline CDR1 and CDR2 sequences are ENHRY and SYGVKD. The CDR3 coding sequence is TGTGCCATCAGTGAGGTCGGAGAAGAGACCCAGTACTTC. As protein: CAISEVGEETQYF.

The J gene is TRBJ1-2, the V gene TRBV5-1; no reliable D call. Per the germline V gene, CDR1 is SGHRS and CDR2 is YFSETQ. Trimming shortened V by 4 bases and J by 3 bases, and 16 bases separated the two germline ends. There are 15 residues in the CDR3. This chain's CDR3 is CASSPVGVTHYGYTF. For the CDR3, the DNA is TGCGCCAGCAGCCCTGTTGGTGTGACTCACTATGGCTACACCTTC.

The CDR3 protein is CAISEPSQSYEQYF. The CDR3 DNA reads as TGTGCCATCAGTGAGCCCTCCCAATCCTACGAGCAGTACTTC. The rearrangement links TRBV10-3 to TRBJ2-7, with D uncertain. The germline V gene has CDR1 ENHRY and CDR2 SYGVKD. The CDR3 contains 14 residues. V was cut by 2 bases and J by 1 base, with 9 bases left in between.

The count of this clone is one. This chain joins TRBV28 and TRBJ2-2; no firm D call. The ends were cut back, 3 bases at V and 6 bases at J, with 8 bases in the middle. This CDR3 comprises 13 residues. Germline V gene sequence: CDR1 MDHEN, CDR2 SYDVKM. CDR3 sequence: CASSFLSAGELFF. The CDR3 nucleotides are TGTGCCAGCAGTTTCTTATCTGCCGGGGAGCTGTTTTTT.